This entry lists 32 T cell receptor beta chains sequenced from one sample in a study of beta chain features in type 1 diabetes. The authors reverse transcribed all of the isolated RNA, so sequencing captured expressed TCRB transcripts. Here immunoSEQ multiplex PCR was the method, and the copy in TCRdb shows in-frame clones only, minus some. The sample lists under 300,000 clones, 7.5% to 9.5% seen once, with roughly 1% in the top ten. Sample: central memory CD4+ T cells from blood. The receptors derive from a young woman in good health.

Note on this clone: The same CDR3 also results from other DNA sequences found in this sample. The CDR3 here is CASSLTGDYGYTF. The DNA for the CDR3 is TGTGCCAGCAGTTTGACAGGGGACTATGGCTACACCTTC. The rearrangement links TRBV7-2 to TRBJ1-2; TRBD1 aligns across 8 bases. Germline CDR1 reads SGHTA; CDR2 reads FQGNSA. Trimming removed 6 bases from V and 3 bases from J; junction bases left unmatched: 3. There are 13 residues in the CDR3.

V usage is TRBV9 and J usage is TRBJ1-1; D is uncertain. CDR1 is SGDLS and CDR2 is YYNGEE in the germline V gene. V shed 4 bases and J shed 1 base, with 11 bases lying between them. The CDR3 covers 14 residues. The CDR3 bases are TGTGCCAGCAGCTTTCCCCCAGGGAACACTGAAGCTTTCTTT. It specifies CASSFPPGNTEAFF.

The chain recombines TRBV7-9 with TRBJ1-6; D gene unclear. The V gene lost 1 base and the J gene lost 10 bases, with 8 bases spanning the gap. CDR1 and CDR2 (germline): SEHNR, FQNEAQ (reference sequence). The CDR3 runs to 13 residues. The CDR3 is CASSLVSESPLHF. In nucleotides, the CDR3 is TGTGCCAGCAGCTTAGTCTCGGAGTCACCCCTCCACTTT.

A few counts support this clone. The chain employs TRBV19 and TRBJ2-1; 10 bases are a match to TRBD1. The junction had 4 bases not matched to a gene; V was cut back by 1 base and J by 7 bases. The CDR3 covers 15 residues. Germline CDR1 LNHDA, CDR2 SQIVND (reference sequence). CDR3 DNA sequence: TGTGCCAGTAGTATAGGGGGACAGGGGAGGAATGAGCAGTTCTTC. Protein: CASSIGGQGRNEQFF.

The chain links TRBV9 to TRBJ2-1; 7 bases fit TRBD1. The CDR3 is 15 residues long. J lost 2 bases, V lost 0 bases, and 2 bases had no gene match. The germline V gene encodes CDR1 SGDLS and CDR2 YYNGEE. The CDR3 DNA follows: TGTGCCAGCAGCGTAGATAGGGGGCCCTACAATGAGCAGTTCTTC. Translating gives CASSVDRGPYNEQFF.

The gene calls are TRBV28 and TRBJ1-4, with D possibly being TRBD1 (6 bases). The V gene lost 5 bases and the J gene lost 2 bases, with 12 bases spanning the gap. Germline values: CDR1 MDHEN, CDR2 SYDVKM. This CDR3 comprises 15 residues. The DNA of the CDR3 is TGTGCCAGCAGTCCCGGACAGACGACTAATGAAAAACTGTTTTTT. Translating gives CASSPGQTTNEKLFF.

This chain connects TRBV7-9 to TRBJ1-2, with D perhaps matching TRBD1 (6 bases). The CDR3 is 14 residues long. Germline V CDR1 and CDR2: SEHNR, FQNEAQ (reference sequence). Trimming cost V 5 bases and J 4 bases, with 14 bases left between them. The CDR3 DNA follows: TGTGCCAGCAGCCCCAAAGGGGGGCTCTATGGCTACACCTTC. It encodes CASSPKGGLYGYTF.

This chain links TRBV5-5 with TRBJ2-6, with D possibly matching TRBD1 (5 bases). CDR3 length: 15 amino acids. V lost 0 bases, J lost 3 bases, and 7 bases lay in between. Germline CDR1 SGHKS, CDR2 YYEKEE (reference sequence). This chain's CDR3 is CASSLVQGGANVLTF. The CDR3 DNA sequence: TGTGCCAGCAGCTTGGTCCAGGGTGGGGCCAACGTCCTGACTTTC.

V is TRBV7-9 and J is TRBJ1-5; TRBD1 aligns across 7 bases. The CDR3 runs to 17 residues. The trim removed 5 bases at V and 0 bases at J, leaving 10 bases unmatched. Germline lookup yields CDR1 SEHNR and CDR2 FQNEAQ (reference sequence). CDR3 sequence (DNA): TGTGCCAGCAGCCTCGGGACAGCCGCTTATAGCAATCAGCCCCAGCATTTT. Amino acid sequence: CASSLGTAAYSNQPQHF.

The rearrangement joins TRBV5-1 to TRBJ2-7; D possibly corresponds to TRBD2 (5 bases). CDR1 is SGHRS and CDR2 is YFSETQ in the germline V gene. Trimming left V 4 bases short and J 1 base short, with 12 bases between. The CDR3 runs to 14 residues. This CDR3 is CASSPSPGSYEQYV. The CDR3 DNA sequence: TGCGCCAGCAGCCCCTCCCCGGGGTCCTACGAGCAGTACGTC.

The rearrangement links TRBV18 to TRBJ1-1, with D possibly TRBD1 on 5 matching bases. Germline V CDR1 and CDR2: KGHSH, LQKENI. The germline V and J ends were trimmed by 1 base and 5 bases, with 14 bases remaining between them. This CDR3 contains 15 residues. CDR3 DNA: TGTGCCAGCTCACCACTTACAGGTGTAGGTACTGAAGCTTTCTTT. Protein sequence: CASSPLTGVGTEAFF.

In this sample, this clone turned up a few times. The chain carries TRBV19 and TRBJ2-5, with D possibly matching TRBD1 (6 bases). Trimming left V 3 bases short and J 4 bases short, with 9 bases between. This CDR3 is built from 13 residues. Looked up from germline, CDR1 is LNHDA and CDR2 is SQIVND (reference sequence). Here the CDR3 reads CASSMAGAETQYF. CDR3 coding DNA: TGTGCCAGTAGTATGGCAGGGGCAGAGACCCAGTACTTC.

This clone was seen many times. At the DNA level, this CDR3 is encoded by other sequences in the same sample as well. The gene calls are TRBV7-2 and TRBJ1-4; no clear D gene. This CDR3 spans 12 amino acids. In germline, CDR1 is SGHTA, CDR2 FQGNSA. V was trimmed by 1 base and J by 7 bases, leaving 4 bases between them. The DNA of the CDR3 is TGTGCCAGCAGCTTAGTCGGTGAAAAACTGTTTTTT. It encodes CASSLVGEKLFF.

This clone was detected a few times. DNA of the CDR3: TGTGCCAGCAGCTTCGGGACCAGCACTGAAGCTTTCTTT. This sequence encodes CASSFGTSTEAFF. V usage is TRBV7-2 and J usage is TRBJ1-1, with D tentatively TRBD1 (5 bases). This CDR3 region has 13 residues. The germline CDR1 and CDR2 sequences are SGHTA and FQGNSA. V lost 3 bases to trimming and J lost 4 bases, with 9 bases between them.

Points on this clone: Other DNA sequences in this specimen translate into the identical CDR3. The chain is built from TRBV7-2 and TRBJ2-2; D uncertain. Germline CDR1 SGHTA, CDR2 FQGNSA. CDR3 length: 13 amino acids. Trimming took 2 bases from V and 2 from J, leaving 3 bases between them. Here the CDR3 DNA reads TGTGCCAGCAGCTTAACAAACACCGGGGAGCTGTTTTTT. This encodes CASSLTNTGELFF.

A few counts support this clone. This chain connects TRBV5-6 to TRBJ2-2; D unresolved. CDR3 length: 12 amino acids. Trimming pared 1 base from V and 6 bases from J, leaving 4 bases between. In germline, CDR1 is SGHDT, CDR2 YYEEEE. CDR3 loop: CASSLSSGELFF. CDR3 DNA sequence: TGTGCCAGCAGCTTGTCCTCCGGGGAGCTGTTTTTT.

This clone has at least ten counts. V and J are TRBV7-9 and TRBJ2-3; 13 nucleotides line up with TRBD2. Germline CDR1 is SEHNR and CDR2 is FQNEAQ (reference sequence). CDR3 length: 16 residues. V was clipped by 5 bases and J by 1 base; unmatched bases: 3. The CDR3 nucleotides are TGTGCCAGCAGCCACGGACTAGCGGGGGGCACAGATACGCAGTATTTT. Its protein is CASSHGLAGGTDTQYF.

This clone has a handful of counts. The chain joins TRBV14 to TRBJ2-1; 8 positions match TRBD2. Trimming cost V 4 bases and J 0 bases; bases outside gene matches: 2. CDR1 SGHDN and CDR2 FVKESK come from the germline V gene. This CDR3 has 15 amino acids. The CDR3 spells CASSRGTSSYNEQFF. The CDR3 coding sequence is TGTGCCAGCAGCCGCGGGACTAGCTCCTACAATGAGCAGTTCTTC.

This clone turned up a few times. The V gene is TRBV13, the J gene TRBJ2-1, with 11 bases identical to TRBD2. The CDR3 totals 16 residues. J gave up 9 bases and V 3 bases, and 10 bases lay outside the gene matches. In germline, CDR1 is PRHDT, CDR2 FYEKMQ (reference sequence). The CDR3, as DNA: TGTGCCAGCAGCTTCGGTGTTAGCGGGAGGGTAAGTGAGCAGTTCTTC. Its translation: CASSFGVSGRVSEQFF. Drawing the rest from reference TRBV13 and TRBJ2-1, the complete variable domain is AAGVIQSPRHLIKEKRETATLKCYPIPRHDTVYWYQQGPGQDPQFLISFYEKMQSDKGSIPDRFSAQQFSDYHSELNMSSLELGDSALYFCASSFGVSGRVSEQFFGPGTRLTVL.

V usage is TRBV5-4 and J usage is TRBJ1-2; TRBD1 matches at 12 bases. The CDR3 loop spans 14 amino acids. The germline CDR1 and CDR2 sequences are SGHNT and YYREEE (reference sequence). V lost 4 bases and J lost 7; bases outside the gene matches: 5. This chain's CDR3 is CASSPWDRGLGYTF. CDR3 DNA sequence: TGTGCCAGCAGCCCCTGGGACAGGGGGCTTGGCTACACCTTC.

The sample holds a few counts of this clone. The V gene is TRBV9, the J gene TRBJ2-5; 7 bases fit TRBD1. After removal of 1 base from V and 4 bases from J, the junction contained 4 bases not matched to a gene. Germline CDR1 is SGDLS and CDR2 is YYNGEE. This CDR3 region has 14 residues. CDR3 amino acids: CASSVRAGGETQYF. The CDR3 nucleotides are TGTGCCAGCAGCGTAAGGGCAGGGGGAGAGACCCAGTACTTC. Based on the CDR3 plus reference TRBV9 and TRBJ2-5, the full variable domain is DSGVTQTPKHLITATGQRVTLRCSPRSGDLSVYWYQQSLDQGLQFLIQYYNGEERAKGNILERFSAQQFPDLHSELNLSSLELGDSALYFCASSVRAGGETQYFGPGTRLLVL.

This clone has more than one count but fewer than ten. The CDR3 DNA reads as TGCGCCAGCAGCTTCGACGGACTCTCCTACGAGCAGTACGTC. Protein product: CASSFDGLSYEQYV. V and J are TRBV5-1 and TRBJ2-7, with D perhaps TRBD2 (5 bases). Germline V gene lookup returns CDR1 SGHRS and CDR2 YFSETQ. The CDR3 consists of 14 residues. Deletions cut 2 bases from V and 0 bases from J, with 9 bases between.

In this sample, this clone turned up a few times. The chain uses TRBV2 and TRBJ1-1, with D tentatively TRBD1 (6 bases). V was clipped by 2 bases and J by 10 bases, with 11 bases between them. Germline loops: CDR1 SNHLY, CDR2 FYNNEI. This CDR3 comprises 12 residues. The CDR3 is CASSERGLVAFF. In DNA, the CDR3 is TGTGCCAGCAGTGAACGGGGGCTCGTAGCTTTCTTT.

The V gene is TRBV11-3, the J gene TRBJ1-1; unclear D gene. Looked up from germline, CDR1 is SGHNT and CDR2 is YENEEA. Trimming took 5 bases from V and 1 from J, leaving 8 bases between them. The CDR3 extends over 13 amino acids. CDR3 nucleotides: TGTGCCAGCAGCCTCGGGCGGAACACTGAAGCTTTCTTT. Amino acids: CASSLGRNTEAFF.

This clone was counted a few times. The chain links TRBV6-6 to TRBJ2-4; the D gene could be TRBD1 or TRBD2 (5 bases each). This CDR3 spans 12 amino acids. The V end was cut by 5 bases, the J end by 14 bases, with 16 bases between. Germline CDR1 is MNHNY and CDR2 is SVGAGI (reference sequence). The CDR3: CASSLDGTPKYF. In DNA, the CDR3 is TGTGCCAGCAGTCTCGACGGGACCCCCAAGTACTTC.

This clone appeared a few times. The chain employs TRBV6-6 and TRBJ2-7; D remains ambiguous. Germline V lookup: CDR1 MNHNY, CDR2 SVGAGI (reference sequence). This CDR3 comprises 13 residues. Between the trimmed V and J ends, which lost 6 bases and 7 bases, there was a span of 16 bases. The CDR3 bases are TGTGCCAGCAGCCAAGCGACCGTAGGGGAGCAGTACGTC. It codes for CASSQATVGEQYV.

This clone turned up a few times. This chain connects TRBV6-1 to TRBJ2-7, with D perhaps TRBD1 or TRBD2 (6 bases each). The CDR3 covers 14 residues. Deletions cut 1 base from V and 7 bases from J, with 14 bases between. Germline values: CDR1 MNHNS, CDR2 SASEGT. CDR3 nucleotide sequence: TGTGCCAGCAGTGAAGGGCCAGGGGCGGGGGAGCAGTACTTC. Amino acids: CASSEGPGAGEQYF.

This clone has more than one count but fewer than ten. This chain joins TRBV11-3 and TRBJ2-5, with D possibly matching TRBD2 (5 bases). The CDR3 has 15 amino acids. Trimming cost V 6 bases and J 2 bases, with 16 bases left between them. Germline V CDR1 and CDR2: SGHNT, YENEEA. CDR3 amino acids: CASSPSRGGQETQYF. The CDR3 DNA reads as TGTGCCAGCAGTCCGAGCCGGGGTGGGCAAGAGACCCAGTACTTC.

The chain uses TRBV30 and TRBJ2-7; a possible D gene is TRBD2 (6 bases). The CDR3 extends over 14 amino acids. Trimming took 6 bases from V and 0 from J, leaving 15 bases between them. From germline, CDR1 is GTSNPN and CDR2 SVGIG (reference sequence). DNA for the CDR3: TGTGCCTGTTCCGGGCCCGGGGGCTCCTACGAGCAGTACTTC. Protein: CACSGPGGSYEQYF.

The J gene is TRBJ2-7, the V gene TRBV27, with D possibly TRBD2 on 6 matching bases. CDR1 is MNHEY, CDR2 SMNVEV, per germline (reference sequence). V shed 2 bases and J shed 3 bases, with 11 bases lying between them. The CDR3 runs to 14 residues. In DNA, the CDR3 is TGTGCCAGCAGTTTAAGGCGGGGCGACTACGAGCAGTACTTC. This translates into CASSLRRGDYEQYF.

This clone was observed many times. This sequence joins TRBV6-6 and TRBJ2-1; possible D gene TRBD1, 6 bases. CDR3 length: 14 residues. The ends were cut back, 5 bases at V and 5 bases at J, with 13 bases in the middle. Germline V lookup: CDR1 MNHNY, CDR2 SVGAGI (reference sequence). The CDR3 DNA is TGTGCCAGCAGTCCCGGGACATACAACAATGAGCAGTTCTTC. This gives the protein CASSPGTYNNEQFF.

This clone turned up a few times. The V gene is TRBV7-2, the J gene TRBJ1-4, with D perhaps matching TRBD1 (6 bases). V was clipped by 5 bases and J by 0 bases, with 16 bases between them. This CDR3 is 17 amino acids long. Germline assignment: CDR1 SGHTA and CDR2 FQGNSA. CDR3 DNA: TGTGCCAGCAGCCCTCAGGGGCCGGTCGCAACTAATGAAAAACTGTTTTTT. Its translation: CASSPQGPVATNEKLFF.